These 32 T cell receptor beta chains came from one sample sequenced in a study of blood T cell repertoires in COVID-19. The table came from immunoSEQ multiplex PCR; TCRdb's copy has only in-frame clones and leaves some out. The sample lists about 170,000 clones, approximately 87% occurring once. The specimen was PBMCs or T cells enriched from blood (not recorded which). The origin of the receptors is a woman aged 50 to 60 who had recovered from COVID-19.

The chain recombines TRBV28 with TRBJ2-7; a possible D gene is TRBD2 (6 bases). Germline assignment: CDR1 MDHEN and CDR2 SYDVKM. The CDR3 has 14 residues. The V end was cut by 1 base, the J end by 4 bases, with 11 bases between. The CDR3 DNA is TGTGCCAGCAGTTTATTTGGAGGGCAGTACGAGCAGTACGTC. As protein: CASSLFGGQYEQYV.

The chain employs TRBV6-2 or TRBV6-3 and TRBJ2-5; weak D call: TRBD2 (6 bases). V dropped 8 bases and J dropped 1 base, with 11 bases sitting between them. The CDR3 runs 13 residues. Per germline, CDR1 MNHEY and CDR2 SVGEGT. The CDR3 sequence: CASRLAVQETQYF. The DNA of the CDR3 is TGTGCCAGCCGTTTAGCGGTCCAAGAGACCCAGTACTTC.

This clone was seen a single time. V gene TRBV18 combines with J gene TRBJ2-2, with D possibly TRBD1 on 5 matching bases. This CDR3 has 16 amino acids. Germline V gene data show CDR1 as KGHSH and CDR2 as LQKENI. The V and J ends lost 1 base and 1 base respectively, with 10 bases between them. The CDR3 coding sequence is TGTGCCAGCTCACCACAGGGGTCTCAGAACACCGGGGAGCTGTTTTTT. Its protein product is CASSPQGSQNTGELFF.

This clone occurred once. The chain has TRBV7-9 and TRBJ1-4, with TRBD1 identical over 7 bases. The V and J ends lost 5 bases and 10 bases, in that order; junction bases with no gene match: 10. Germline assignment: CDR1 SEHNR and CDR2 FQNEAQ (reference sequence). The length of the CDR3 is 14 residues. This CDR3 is CASSPITGAGKLFF. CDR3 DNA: TGTGCCAGCAGCCCCATTACAGGGGCGGGAAAACTGTTTTTT.

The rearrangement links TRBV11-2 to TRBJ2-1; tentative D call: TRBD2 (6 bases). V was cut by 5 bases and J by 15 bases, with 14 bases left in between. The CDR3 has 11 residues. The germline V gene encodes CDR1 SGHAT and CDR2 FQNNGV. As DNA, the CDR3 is TGTGCCAGCAGCGCGGGACGGGGGACGTTCTTC. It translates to CASSAGRGTFF. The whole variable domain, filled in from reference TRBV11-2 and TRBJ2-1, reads EAGVAQSPRYKIIEKRQSVAFWCNPISGHATLYWYQQILGQGPKLLIQFQNNGVVDDSQLPKDRFSAERLKGVDSTLKIQPAKLEDSAVYLCASSAGRGTFFGPGTRLTVL.

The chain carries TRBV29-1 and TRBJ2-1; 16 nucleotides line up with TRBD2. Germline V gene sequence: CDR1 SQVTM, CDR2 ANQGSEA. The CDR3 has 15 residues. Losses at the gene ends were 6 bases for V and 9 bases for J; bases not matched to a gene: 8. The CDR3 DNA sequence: TGCAGCGTGGGACTAGCGGGGGGGCCAATGGGTGAGCAGTTCTTC. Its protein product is CSVGLAGGPMGEQFF.

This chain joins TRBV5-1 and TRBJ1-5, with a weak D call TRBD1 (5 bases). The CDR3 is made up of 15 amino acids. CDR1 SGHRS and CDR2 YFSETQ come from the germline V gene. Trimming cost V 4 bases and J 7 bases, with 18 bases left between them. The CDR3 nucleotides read TGCGCCAGCAGCCGGGGACTGGAGCCAGGGCAGCCCCAGCATTTT. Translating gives CASSRGLEPGQPQHF. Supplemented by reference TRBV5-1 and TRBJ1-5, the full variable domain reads KAGVTQTPRYLIKTRGQQVTLSCSPISGHRSVSWYQQTPGQGLQFLFEYFSETQRNKGNFPGRFSGRQFSNSRSEMNVSTLELGDSALYLCASSRGLEPGQPQHFGDGTRLSIL.

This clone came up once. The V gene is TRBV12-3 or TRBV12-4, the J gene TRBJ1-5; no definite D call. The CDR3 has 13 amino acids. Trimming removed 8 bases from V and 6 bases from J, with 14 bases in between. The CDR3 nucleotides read TGTGCCAGCTCAGGCCGTGTCGGTCAGCCCCAGCATTTT. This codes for CASSGRVGQPQHF.

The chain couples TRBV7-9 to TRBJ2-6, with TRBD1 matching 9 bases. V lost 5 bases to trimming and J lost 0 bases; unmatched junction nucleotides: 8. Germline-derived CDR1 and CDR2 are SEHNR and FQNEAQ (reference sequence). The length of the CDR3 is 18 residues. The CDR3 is CASSGTGGPSSGANVLTF. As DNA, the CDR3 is TGTGCCAGCAGCGGCACAGGGGGCCCTAGCTCTGGGGCCAACGTCCTGACTTTC.

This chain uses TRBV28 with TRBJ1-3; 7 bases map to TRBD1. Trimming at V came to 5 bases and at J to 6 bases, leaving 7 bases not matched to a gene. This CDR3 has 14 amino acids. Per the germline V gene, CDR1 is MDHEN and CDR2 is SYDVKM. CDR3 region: CASSPGTVLNTIYF. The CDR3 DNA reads TGTGCCAGCAGTCCTGGGACAGTCTTAAACACCATATATTTT.

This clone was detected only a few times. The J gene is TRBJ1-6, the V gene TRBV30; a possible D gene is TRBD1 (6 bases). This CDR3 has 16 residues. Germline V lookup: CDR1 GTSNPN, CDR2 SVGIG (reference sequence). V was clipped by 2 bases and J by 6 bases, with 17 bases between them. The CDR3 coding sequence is TGTGCCTGGAGTTGGGGGGGCTTGGCTGGTAATTCACCCCTCCACTTT. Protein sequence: CAWSWGGLAGNSPLHF.

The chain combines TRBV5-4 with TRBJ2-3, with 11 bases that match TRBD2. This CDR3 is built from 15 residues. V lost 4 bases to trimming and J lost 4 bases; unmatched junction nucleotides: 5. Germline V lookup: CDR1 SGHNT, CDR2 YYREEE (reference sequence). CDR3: CASSKLAGVPDTQYF. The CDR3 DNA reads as TGTGCCAGCAGCAAACTAGCGGGAGTCCCAGATACGCAGTATTTT.

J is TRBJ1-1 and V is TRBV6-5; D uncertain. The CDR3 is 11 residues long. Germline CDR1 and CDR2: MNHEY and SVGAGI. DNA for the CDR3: TGTTTTACCCTAAGAGACACTGAAGCTTTCTTT. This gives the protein CFTLRDTEAFF.

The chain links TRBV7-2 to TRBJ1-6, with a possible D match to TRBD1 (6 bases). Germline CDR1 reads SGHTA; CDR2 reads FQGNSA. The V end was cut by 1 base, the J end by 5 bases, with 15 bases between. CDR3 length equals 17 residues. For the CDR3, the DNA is TGTGCCAGCAGCTTAGGGGGGCAGGCCCTCGATAATTCACCCCTCCACTTT. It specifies CASSLGGQALDNSPLHF. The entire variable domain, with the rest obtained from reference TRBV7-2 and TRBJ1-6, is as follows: GAGVSQSPSNKVTEKGKDVELRCDPISGHTALYWYRQSLGQGLEFLIYFQGNSAPDKSGLPSDRFSAERTGGSVSTLTIQRTQQEDSAVYLCASSLGGQALDNSPLHFGNGTRLTVT.

The CDR3 is CASSLGPGAGSPLHF. The CDR3 DNA reads TGTGCCAGCAGCTTAGGCCCAGGGGCAGGTTCACCCCTCCACTTT. This chain joins TRBV7-2 and TRBJ1-6; a weak D match, TRBD1 (6 bases). Per germline, CDR1 SGHTA and CDR2 FQGNSA. The CDR3 covers 15 residues. The V end was cut by 1 base, the J end by 9 bases, with 13 bases between.

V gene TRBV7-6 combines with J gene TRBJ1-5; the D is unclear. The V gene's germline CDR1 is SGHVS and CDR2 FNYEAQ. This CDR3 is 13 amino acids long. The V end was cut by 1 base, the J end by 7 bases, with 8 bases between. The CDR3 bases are TGTGCCAGCAGCTTAGGGCCCCAACAGCCCCAGCATTTT. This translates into CASSLGPQQPQHF. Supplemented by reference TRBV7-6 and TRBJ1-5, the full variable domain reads GAGVSQSPRYKVTKRGQDVALRCDPISGHVSLYWYRQALGQGPEFLTYFNYEAQQDKSGLPNDRFSAERPEGSISTLTIQRTEQRDSAMYRCASSLGPQQPQHFGDGTRLSIL.

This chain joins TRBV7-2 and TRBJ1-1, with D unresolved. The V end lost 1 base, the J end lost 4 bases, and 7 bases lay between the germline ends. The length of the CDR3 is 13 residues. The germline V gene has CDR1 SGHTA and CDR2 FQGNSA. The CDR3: CASSLVESTEAFF. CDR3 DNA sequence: TGTGCCAGCAGCTTAGTGGAGTCCACTGAAGCTTTCTTT.

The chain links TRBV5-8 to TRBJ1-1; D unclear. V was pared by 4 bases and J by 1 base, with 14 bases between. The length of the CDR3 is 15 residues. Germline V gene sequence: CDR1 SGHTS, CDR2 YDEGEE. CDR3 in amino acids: CASSRRAVSNTEAFF. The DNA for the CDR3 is TGTGCCAGCAGCCGGAGGGCTGTATCGAACACTGAAGCTTTCTTT.

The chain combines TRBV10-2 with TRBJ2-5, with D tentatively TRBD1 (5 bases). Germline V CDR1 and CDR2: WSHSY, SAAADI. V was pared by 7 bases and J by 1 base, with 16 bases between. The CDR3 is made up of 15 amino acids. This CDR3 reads CASISRGDPQETQYF. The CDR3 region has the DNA TGCGCCAGCATATCAAGGGGCGACCCCCAAGAGACCCAGTACTTC.

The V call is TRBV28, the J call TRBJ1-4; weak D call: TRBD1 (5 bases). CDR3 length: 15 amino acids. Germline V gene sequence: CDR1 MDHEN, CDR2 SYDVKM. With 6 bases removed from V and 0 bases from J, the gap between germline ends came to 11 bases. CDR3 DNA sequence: TGTGCCAGCAGACGTCAGGGCCCAACTAATGAAAAACTGTTTTTT. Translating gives CASRRQGPTNEKLFF.

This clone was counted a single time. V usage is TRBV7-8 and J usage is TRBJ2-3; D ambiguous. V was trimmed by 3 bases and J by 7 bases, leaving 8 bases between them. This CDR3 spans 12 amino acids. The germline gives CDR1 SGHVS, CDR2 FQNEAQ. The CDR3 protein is CASSFSSNTQYF. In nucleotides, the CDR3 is TGTGCCAGCAGCTTCTCCTCTAATACGCAGTATTTT.

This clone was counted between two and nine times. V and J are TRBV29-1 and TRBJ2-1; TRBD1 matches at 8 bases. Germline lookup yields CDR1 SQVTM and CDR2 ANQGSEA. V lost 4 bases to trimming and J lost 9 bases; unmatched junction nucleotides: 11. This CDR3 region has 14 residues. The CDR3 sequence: CSVVVQGARSEQFF. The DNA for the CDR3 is TGCAGCGTTGTTGTGCAGGGGGCTAGGAGTGAGCAGTTCTTC.

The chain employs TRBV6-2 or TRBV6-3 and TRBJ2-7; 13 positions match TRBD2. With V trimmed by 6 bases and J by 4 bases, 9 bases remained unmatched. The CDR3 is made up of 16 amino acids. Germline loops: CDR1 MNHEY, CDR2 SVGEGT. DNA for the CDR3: TGTGCCAGCAGCCAGAGGACTAGCGGGAGCAAATACGAGCAGTACGTC. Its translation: CASSQRTSGSKYEQYV.

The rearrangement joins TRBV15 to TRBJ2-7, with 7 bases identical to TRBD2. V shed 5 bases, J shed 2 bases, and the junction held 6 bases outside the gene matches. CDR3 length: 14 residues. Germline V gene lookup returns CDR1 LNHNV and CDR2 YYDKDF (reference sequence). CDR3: CATSPGGKPYEQYV. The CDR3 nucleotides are TGTGCCACCAGCCCCGGGGGGAAGCCCTACGAGCAGTACGTC.

CDR3 residues: CASSLESRPNEKLFF. CDR3 coding DNA: TGCGCCAGCAGCTTGGAGTCTAGACCTAATGAAAAACTGTTTTTT. The gene calls are TRBV5-1 and TRBJ1-4; D gene uncertain. Trimming took 0 bases from V and 3 from J, leaving 9 bases between them. This CDR3 comprises 15 residues. Germline V lookup: CDR1 SGHRS, CDR2 YFSETQ.

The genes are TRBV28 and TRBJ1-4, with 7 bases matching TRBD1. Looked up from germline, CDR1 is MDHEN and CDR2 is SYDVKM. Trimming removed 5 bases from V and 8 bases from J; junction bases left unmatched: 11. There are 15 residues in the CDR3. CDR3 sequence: CASSPWRGQGEKLFF. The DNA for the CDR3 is TGTGCCAGCAGTCCGTGGAGGGGGCAAGGAGAAAAACTGTTTTTT.

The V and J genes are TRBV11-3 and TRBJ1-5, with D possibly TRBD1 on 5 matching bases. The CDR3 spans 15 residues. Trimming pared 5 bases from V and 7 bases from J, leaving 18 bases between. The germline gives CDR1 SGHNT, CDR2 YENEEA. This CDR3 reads CASSVGGQGAQPQHF. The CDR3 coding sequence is TGTGCCAGCAGCGTAGGAGGTCAAGGGGCGCAGCCCCAGCATTTT.

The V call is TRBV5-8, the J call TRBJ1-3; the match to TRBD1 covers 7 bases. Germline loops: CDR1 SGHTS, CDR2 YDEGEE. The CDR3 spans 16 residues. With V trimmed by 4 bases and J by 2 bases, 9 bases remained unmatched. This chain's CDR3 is CASSTGQATPGNTIYF. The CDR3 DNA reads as TGTGCCAGCAGCACAGGACAGGCCACTCCTGGAAACACCATATATTTT.

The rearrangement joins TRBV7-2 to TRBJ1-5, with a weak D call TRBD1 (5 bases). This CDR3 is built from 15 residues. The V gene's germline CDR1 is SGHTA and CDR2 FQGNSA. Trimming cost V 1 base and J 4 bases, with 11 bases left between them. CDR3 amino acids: CASSLGDSPNQPQHF. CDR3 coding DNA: TGTGCCAGCAGCTTAGGCGACAGCCCGAATCAGCCCCAGCATTTT.

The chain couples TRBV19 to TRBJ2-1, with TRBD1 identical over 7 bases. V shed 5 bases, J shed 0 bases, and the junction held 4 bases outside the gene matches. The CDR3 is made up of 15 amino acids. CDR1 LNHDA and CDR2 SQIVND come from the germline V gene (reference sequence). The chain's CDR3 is CASSGQVNSYNEQFF. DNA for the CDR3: TGTGCCAGTAGTGGACAGGTTAACTCCTACAATGAGCAGTTCTTC.

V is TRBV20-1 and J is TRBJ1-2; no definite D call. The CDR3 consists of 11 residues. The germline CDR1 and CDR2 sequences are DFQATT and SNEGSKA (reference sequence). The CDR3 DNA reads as TGCAACCCGGGTCCTAACTATGGCTACACCTTC. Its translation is CNPGPNYGYTF.

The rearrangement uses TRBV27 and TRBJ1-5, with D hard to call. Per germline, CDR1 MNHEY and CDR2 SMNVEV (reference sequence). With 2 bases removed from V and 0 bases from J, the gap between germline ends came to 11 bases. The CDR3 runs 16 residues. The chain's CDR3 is CASSLRGGASNQPQHF. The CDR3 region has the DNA TGTGCCAGCAGTTTACGCGGAGGAGCTAGCAATCAGCCCCAGCATTTT.